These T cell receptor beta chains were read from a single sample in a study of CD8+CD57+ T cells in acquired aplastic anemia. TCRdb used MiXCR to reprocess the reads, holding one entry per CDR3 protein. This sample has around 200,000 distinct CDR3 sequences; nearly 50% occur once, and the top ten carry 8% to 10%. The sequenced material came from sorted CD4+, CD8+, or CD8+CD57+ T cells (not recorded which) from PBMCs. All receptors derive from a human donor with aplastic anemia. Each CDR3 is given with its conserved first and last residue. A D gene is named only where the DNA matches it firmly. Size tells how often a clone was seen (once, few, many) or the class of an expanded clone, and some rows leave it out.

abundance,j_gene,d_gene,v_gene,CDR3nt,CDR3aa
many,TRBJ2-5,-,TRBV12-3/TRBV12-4,TGTGCCAGCAGTTTATCAGGGGGAGGCGAGACCCAGTACTTC,CASSLSGGGETQYF
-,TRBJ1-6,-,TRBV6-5,TGTGCCAGCAGTTACTCGAGCCAGGGTCTCCACTTT,CASSYSSQGLHF
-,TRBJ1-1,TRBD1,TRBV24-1,TGTGCCACCAGTGATACCGGGACAGGGGCGAACACTGAAGCTTTCTTT,CATSDTGTGANTEAFF
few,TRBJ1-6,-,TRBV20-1,TGCAGTGCTACCGGACAGTTCAATTCACCCCTCCACTTT,CSATGQFNSPLHF
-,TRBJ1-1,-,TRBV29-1,TGCAGCGTGCTGACAGGCGGGATCCCTGAAGCTTTCTTT,CSVLTGGIPEAFF
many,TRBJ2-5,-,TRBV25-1,TGTGCCAGCAGTGGTTGGGGTGGAGGACAAGAGACCCAGTACTTC,CASSGWGGGQETQYF
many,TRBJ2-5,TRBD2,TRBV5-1,TGCGCCAGCAGCGGGATTAGCGGGACTTGGGAGACCCAGTACTTC,CASSGISGTWETQYF
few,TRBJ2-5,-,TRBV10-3,TGTGCCATCAGTGAGTCTGGGCTCCAAGAGACCCAGTACTTC,CAISESGLQETQYF
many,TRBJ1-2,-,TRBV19,TGTGCCAGTACCAGACGAGGGGACCGGGGCAACTATGGCTACACCTTC,CASTRRGDRGNYGYTF
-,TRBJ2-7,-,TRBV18,TGTGCCAGCTCACCCGGAGGGGGTAGGAACGAGCAGTACTTC,CASSPGGGRNEQYF
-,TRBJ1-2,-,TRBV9,TGTGCCAGCAGCGTAGAAGCAGGGATCGGCTACACCTTC,CASSVEAGIGYTF
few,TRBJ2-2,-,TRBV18,TGTGCCAGCTCACCATCTGACGTCGGGGAGCTGTTTTTT,CASSPSDVGELFF
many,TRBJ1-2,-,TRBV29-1,TGCAGCGTTACAGGGTCGAGAGGCTACACCTTC,CSVTGSRGYTF
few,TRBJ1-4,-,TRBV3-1,TGTGCCAGCAGCCAATACTCGGGGGAAAAACTGTTTTTT,CASSQYSGEKLFF
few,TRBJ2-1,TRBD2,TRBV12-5,TGTGCTAGTGGTTTGCCCTCATTCCGCGGGAGGTACAATGAGCAGTTCTTC,CASGLPSFRGRYNEQFF
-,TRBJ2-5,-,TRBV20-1,TGCAGTGCTAGAGATGGAGGGGGACAAGAGACCCAGTACTTC,CSARDGGGQETQYF
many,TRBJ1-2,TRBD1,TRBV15,TGTGCCACCAGCACAGGGGGTGGCTACACCTTC,CATSTGGGYTF
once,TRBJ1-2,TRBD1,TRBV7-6,TGTGCCAGCAGCTCGACAGGGGACTATGGCTACACCTTC,CASSSTGDYGYTF
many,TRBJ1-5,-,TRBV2,TGTGCCAGCAGGGCCACAGACGCACCCCAGCATTTT,CASRATDAPQHF
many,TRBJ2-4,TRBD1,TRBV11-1,TGTGCCAGCAGCTTAGCCCCGGGACAGGGAAGGGACATTCAGTACTTC,CASSLAPGQGRDIQYF
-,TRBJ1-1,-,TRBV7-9,TGTGCCAGCAGCCAGGTGGTAGGGAACACTGAAGCTTTCTTT,CASSQVVGNTEAFF
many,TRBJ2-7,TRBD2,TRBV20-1,TGCAGTGCCCCAGCGGGAGCGTCAAACGAGCAGTACTTC,CSAPAGASNEQYF
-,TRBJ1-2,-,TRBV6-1,TGTGCCAGCAGTGAAGGGGGGCCGGGATCGAGCTATGGCTACACCTTC,CASSEGGPGSSYGYTF
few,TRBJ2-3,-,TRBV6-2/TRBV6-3,TGTGCCAGCAGTTACGGTCCATGGACCAACAGAGATACGCAGTATTTT,CASSYGPWTNRDTQYF
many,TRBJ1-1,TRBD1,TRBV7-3,TGTGCCAGCAGCCCCGGACAGGGGGTGGGGGCTTTCTTT,CASSPGQGVGAFF
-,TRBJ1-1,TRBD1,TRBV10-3,TGTGCCATCAGTGAGTCGTACACAGGGGGCAGGTCGAAGACTGAAGCTTTCTTT,CAISESYTGGRSKTEAFF
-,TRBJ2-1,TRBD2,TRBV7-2,TGTGCCAGCAGCCCCAGACTAGCGGAGGACCAGTTCTTC,CASSPRLAEDQFF
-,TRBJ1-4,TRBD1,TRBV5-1,TGCGCCAGCAGCGTCGGGACAGCAAATAATGAAAAACTGTTTTTT,CASSVGTANNEKLFF
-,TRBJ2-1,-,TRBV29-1,TGCAGCGTTGGGAGAGACAATGAGCAGTTCTTC,CSVGRDNEQFF
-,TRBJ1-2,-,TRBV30,TGTGCCTGGAGTGTACGTCAGATCCTCGGATCGACCTATGGCTACACCTTC,CAWSVRQILGSTYGYTF
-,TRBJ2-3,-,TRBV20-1,TGCAGTGCTAGAGATAAGGCCCGGTACTCCTCCGGACTTATGGCAGATACGCAGTATTTT,CSARDKARYSSGLMADTQYF
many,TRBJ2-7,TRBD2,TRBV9,TGTGCCAGCAGCGTAGGGGCGGGAGCAACCTACGAGCAGTACTTC,CASSVGAGATYEQYF
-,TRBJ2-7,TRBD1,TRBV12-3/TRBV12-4,TGTGCCAGCACCCAGACAGGGATCCACTACGAGCAGTACTTC,CASTQTGIHYEQYF
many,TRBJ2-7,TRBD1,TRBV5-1,TGCGCCAGCAGCCTACGACAGGGCTACGAGCAGTACTTC,CASSLRQGYEQYF
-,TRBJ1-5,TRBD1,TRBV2,TGTGCCAGCAAGGGGGCGAATAGCAATCAGCCCCAGCATTTT,CASKGANSNQPQHF
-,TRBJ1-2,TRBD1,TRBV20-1,TGCAGTGCCCCCGGGACAGGGAGAGGCTACACCTTC,CSAPGTGRGYTF
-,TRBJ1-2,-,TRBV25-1,TGTGCCAGCAGTGAACCGTCGTGGCCCACCCGAGGTGGCTACACCTTC,CASSEPSWPTRGGYTF
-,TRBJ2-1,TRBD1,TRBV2,TGTGCCAGCAGTGAAGCTACACAGGGGTACAATGAGCAGTTCTTC,CASSEATQGYNEQFF
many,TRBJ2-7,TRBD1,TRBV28,TGTGCCAGCAACCTGGGACAGGGGAACGAGCAGTACTTC,CASNLGQGNEQYF
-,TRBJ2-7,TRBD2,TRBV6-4,TGTGCCAGAATTTTGTTCGCTAGCGGATTCCCGGAGCAGTACTTC,CARILFASGFPEQYF
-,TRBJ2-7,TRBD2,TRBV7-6,TGTGCCAGCGCGGCGGGGGGGAGCTCCTACGAGCAGTACTTC,CASAAGGSSYEQYF
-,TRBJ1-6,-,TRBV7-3,TGTGCCAGCAGCTACAGACAGGATTCACCCCTCCACTTT,CASSYRQDSPLHF
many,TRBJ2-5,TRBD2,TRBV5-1,TGCGCCAGCAGGAATATAGCGGTGGGGGGGGAGACCCAGTACTTC,CASRNIAVGGETQYF
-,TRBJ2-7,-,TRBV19,TGTGCCAGTAGTAGAGGACAAACCTACGAGCAGTACTTC,CASSRGQTYEQYF
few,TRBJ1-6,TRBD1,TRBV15,TGTGCCACCAGCTCCCGGACAGGGCGCCTTAATTCACCCCTCCACTTT,CATSSRTGRLNSPLHF
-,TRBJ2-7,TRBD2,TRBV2,TGTGCCAGCTTAGGGACGGGGACTAGCTATCGGCCCTACGAGCAGTACTTC,CASLGTGTSYRPYEQYF
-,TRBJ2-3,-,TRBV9,TGTGCCAGCAGCGTACACCACACAGATACGCAGTATTTT,CASSVHHTDTQYF
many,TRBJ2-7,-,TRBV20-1,TGCAGTGCAACCCAACCGGACAGAGCCTACGAGCAGTACTTC,CSATQPDRAYEQYF
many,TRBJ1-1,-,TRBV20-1,TGCAGTGCTAGGGAGGCAGGCGTGTACGAAGCTTTCTTT,CSAREAGVYEAFF
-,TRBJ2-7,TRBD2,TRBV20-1,TGCAGTGCTAGCGGGAGGGTACAAGGATACGAGCAGTACTTC,CSASGRVQGYEQYF
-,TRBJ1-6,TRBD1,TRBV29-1,TGCAGCGTGAGCACAGGGGAATCACCCCTCCACTTT,CSVSTGESPLHF
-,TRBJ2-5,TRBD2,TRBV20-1,TGCAGTGCTACCTGGACTAGCGGGAGCTCAGAGACCCAGTACTTC,CSATWTSGSSETQYF
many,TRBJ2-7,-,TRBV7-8,TGTGCCAGCAGCTTTACTTTGTCCGAGCAGTACTTC,CASSFTLSEQYF